What follows is one T cell receptor (beta chain) and its context. Its target is not known. Germline V gene data show CDR1 as DFQATT and CDR2 as SNEGSKA (reference sequence). Losses at the gene ends were 1 base for V and 4 bases for J; bases not matched to a gene: 4. This CDR3 is 14 amino acids long. These data originate in a study of T cells after yellow fever vaccination. General observations from the study: CD4 and CD8 compartments shared a small share of clonotypes, likely from convergent recombination.

One entry per CDR3 protein, called by TCRdb with MiXCR from the 5' RACE reads. In the table there are about 360,000 distinct CDR3 sequences, over 5% of which are singletons. This chain links TRBV20-1 with TRBJ2-3; 8 nucleotides line up with TRBD2. Source: PBMCs, taken 5 days after the yellow fever booster vaccination. The clonotype was recovered from a man in his thirties or forties who received the YFV17D yellow fever vaccine. The CDR3 reads CSARAGGRPDTQYF. The DNA of the CDR3 is TGCAGTGCTAGAGCGGGCGGGAGGCCAGATACGCAGTATTTT.